Presented here are 15 T cell receptor beta chains from one specimen sequenced in a study of blood T cells in healthy people across ages. The use of a sample-barcoded 5' primer and a J-beta primer mix characterized a second PCR of about 7 to 12 cycles. TCRdb reanalysed the 5' RACE reads using MiXCR and keeps one entry per CDR3 protein. The sample carries about 1.8 million distinct CDR3 sequences, roughly 49% recorded once. The sample was blood. All receptors come from a woman in her thirties or forties in good health.

V gene TRBV20-1 combines with J gene TRBJ1-5, with unresolved D. In germline, CDR1 is DFQATT, CDR2 SNEGSKA (reference sequence). Trimming took off 3 bases at V and 5 bases at J, with 17 bases between the two ends. The CDR3 contains 15 residues. CDR3 protein: CSARRIGVPDQPQHF. The CDR3 DNA reads TGCAGTGCTAGGCGGATTGGCGTTCCTGATCAGCCCCAGCATTTT.

As DNA, the CDR3 is TGCAGCGTTGATAGGGACAGGGGGTATTTT. Translating gives CSVDRDRGYF. This chain joins TRBV29-1 and TRBJ2-3, with 10 bases aligning to TRBD1. In germline, CDR1 is SQVTM, CDR2 ANQGSEA. The CDR3 extends over 10 amino acids. V lost 3 bases and J lost 14; bases outside the gene matches: 2.

The rearrangement links TRBV27 to TRBJ1-2; no clear D. Trimming pared 6 bases from V and 0 bases from J, leaving 14 bases between. The CDR3 extends over 15 amino acids. Germline CDR1 is MNHEY and CDR2 is SMNVEV (reference sequence). The CDR3 coding sequence is TGTGCCAGCAGCCCAGGACTGCTAGCTAACTATGGCTACACCTTC. Residues: CASSPGLLANYGYTF.

There are a few counts of this clonotype. V gene TRBV7-2 combines with J gene TRBJ1-2, with D uncertain. The V and J ends lost 5 bases and 5 bases respectively, with 15 bases between them. The germline V gene encodes CDR1 SGHTA and CDR2 FQGNSA. The CDR3 has 14 amino acids. CDR3 loop: CASSVVRAGYGYTF. CDR3 in DNA: TGTGCCAGCAGCGTGGTTCGGGCGGGTTATGGCTACACCTTC.

V usage is TRBV25-1 and J usage is TRBJ2-7; D is undetermined. Trimming left V 2 bases short and J 3 bases short, with 5 bases between. There are 12 residues in the CDR3. The germline CDR1 and CDR2 sequences are MGHDK and SYGVNS. The CDR3: CASSERFYEQYF. CDR3 DNA sequence: TGTGCCAGCAGTGAACGATTCTACGAGCAGTACTTC.

Only a few counts were recorded for this clonotype. The chain uses TRBV5-1 and TRBJ2-7; 7 bases are shared with TRBD1. The CDR3 runs 16 residues. Germline values: CDR1 SGHRS, CDR2 YFSETQ. The V segment lost 4 bases and the J segment 1 base; nucleotides outside the gene matches: 11. CDR3 protein: CASSPSNPGQSYEQYF. In DNA, the CDR3 is TGCGCCAGCAGCCCATCGAATCCGGGACAGTCCTACGAGCAGTACTTC.

This clonotype was seen only a few times. The rearrangement joins TRBV20-1 to TRBJ1-2; D perhaps matches TRBD1 (5 bases). V dropped 0 bases and J dropped 7 bases, with 15 bases sitting between them. Germline V gives CDR1 DFQATT, CDR2 SNEGSKA (reference sequence). This CDR3 spans 14 amino acids. The DNA of the CDR3 is TGCAGTGCTAGAGATATGAAGGGGCTCTCTGGCTACACCTTC. Translated, it gives CSARDMKGLSGYTF.

The chain combines TRBV28 with TRBJ1-1; D gene unclear. The length of the CDR3 is 11 residues. Deletions cut 8 bases from V and 6 bases from J, with 10 bases between. Germline loops: CDR1 MDHEN, CDR2 SYDVKM. CDR3 nucleotides: TGTGCCAGCTATGGTGCGGCTGAAGCTTTCTTT. Amino acids: CASYGAAEAFF.

This rearrangement joins TRBV7-9 to TRBJ2-7; 9 bases line up with TRBD1. This CDR3 spans 15 amino acids. CDR1 and CDR2 (germline): SEHNR, FQNEAQ (reference sequence). With 5 bases clipped from V and 5 bases from J, the junction kept 10 bases outside the gene matches. CDR3 nucleotide sequence: TGTGCCAGCAGCATCGCCGGGACAGGGAGCCACGAGCAGTACTTC. Protein product: CASSIAGTGSHEQYF.

This clonotype was detected a few times. The chain has TRBV7-3 and TRBJ2-1; the D call may be TRBD1 or TRBD2 (6 bases each). Per the germline V gene, CDR1 is SGHTA and CDR2 is FQGTGA. V lost 3 bases, J lost 0 bases, and 24 bases lay in between. The CDR3 totals 20 residues. In DNA, the CDR3 is TGTGCCAGCAGCTTCCAGAATTTAGCCGGGGGCAGAAGCTCCTACAATGAGCAGTTCTTC. It encodes CASSFQNLAGGRSSYNEQFF. Based on the CDR3 plus reference TRBV7-3 and TRBJ2-1, the full variable domain is GAGVSQTPSNKVTEKGKYVELRCDPISGHTALYWYRQSLGQGPEFLIYFQGTGAADDSGLPNDRFFAVRPEGSVSTLKIQRTERGDSAVYLCASSFQNLAGGRSSYNEQFFGPGTRLTVL.

The rearrangement joins TRBV6-1 to TRBJ2-4, with TRBD1 identical over 7 bases. Germline values: CDR1 MNHNS, CDR2 SASEGT. The ends lost 6 bases at V and 8 bases at J; junction bases unmatched: 7. The CDR3 has 13 amino acids. CDR3 nucleotide sequence: TGTGCCAGCAGACTAGACAGGGTTGACATTCAGTACTTC. It specifies CASRLDRVDIQYF.

The chain combines TRBV27 with TRBJ2-5; TRBD1 matches 12 bases. This CDR3 is 15 amino acids long. CDR1 and CDR2 from the germline V gene are MNHEY and SMNVEV (reference sequence). J was trimmed by 11 bases and V by 2 bases; bases with no gene match: 9. CDR3 bases: TGTGCCAGCAGTTTAATGGGACAGGGGGCAGGGGAGCAGTACTTC. It specifies CASSLMGQGAGEQYF.

The J gene is TRBJ2-6, the V gene TRBV4-2; D unclear. V dropped 1 base and J dropped 0 bases, with 10 bases sitting between them. The CDR3 totals 17 residues. Looked up from germline, CDR1 is LGHNA and CDR2 is YNFKEQ. The DNA of the CDR3 is TGTGCCAGCAGCCAAGCTTTGTTGGGCTCTGGGGCCAACGTCCTGACTTTC. This encodes CASSQALLGSGANVLTF.

The chain carries TRBV4-2 and TRBJ1-2, with no clear D. This CDR3 is built from 18 residues. The germline V gene encodes CDR1 LGHNA and CDR2 YNFKEQ. V lost 0 bases and J lost 3, with 20 bases in between. This chain's CDR3 is CASSQDPQAGGLDYGYTF. CDR3 DNA: TGTGCCAGCAGCCAAGACCCCCAGGCTGGAGGGCTAGACTATGGCTACACCTTC.

Many counts were recorded for this clonotype. The rearrangement links TRBV5-1 to TRBJ2-7; maybe TRBD2 (5 bases). CDR1 is SGHRS, CDR2 YFSETQ, per germline. The germline V and J ends were trimmed by 0 bases and 2 bases, with 9 bases remaining between them. The CDR3 totals 14 residues. The CDR3 region is CASSLASGPYEQYF. CDR3 bases: TGCGCCAGCAGCTTGGCCAGCGGCCCCTACGAGCAGTACTTC.